One sample yielded the 17 T cell receptor beta chains listed below, sequenced in a study of T cell repertoires in cytomegalovirus infection. MiXCR, run by TCRdb on the reads, gives a single entry per CDR3 protein. The repertoire holds 630,000 or so distinct CDR3 sequences, with 20% to 25% as singletons. Sequenced input: CD8+ T cells from PBMCs. Source of these receptors: a human donor in good health (CMV status not recorded). Some clones in this sample may be carry-over from other donors' samples.

This clonotype was observed at least ten times. V usage is TRBV7-9 and J usage is TRBJ2-7; 8 nucleotides align to TRBD1. The V gene's germline CDR1 is SEHNR and CDR2 FQNEAQ (reference sequence). The CDR3 contains 12 residues. The J segment lost 3 bases and the V segment lost 6 bases, leaving 1 base of the junction unmatched. CDR3 region: CASRGQDYEQYF. DNA of the CDR3: TGTGCCAGCAGGGGACAGGACTACGAGCAGTACTTC.

Note on this clonotype: Since the CDR3 does not end with the conserved phenylalanine or tryptophan, this likely comes from a read error. This chain connects TRBV7-4 to TRBJ2-1; no definite D call. Germline V gene sequence: CDR1 SGHVT, CDR2 SQSDAQ. V was pared by 4 bases and J by 7 bases, with 5 bases between. The CDR3 has 11 amino acids. Here the CDR3 reads CASSSSNEQFL. The CDR3 DNA sequence: TGTGCCAGCAGCTCCTCTAATGAGCAGTTCCTC.

A single count supports this clonotype. This chain joins TRBV20-1 and TRBJ2-2; weak D call: TRBD2 (5 bases). The germline V gene encodes CDR1 DFQATT and CDR2 SNEGSKA (reference sequence). The CDR3 runs 16 residues. V was trimmed by 0 bases and J by 5 bases, leaving 16 bases between them. This chain's CDR3 is CSARDREDIMTGELFF. Here the CDR3 DNA reads TGCAGTGCTAGAGATCGGGAAGACATTATGACCGGGGAGCTGTTTTTT.

This clonotype was seen more than once but under ten times. The chain carries TRBV15 and TRBJ2-1; D not certain. The CDR3 runs 14 residues. CDR1 LNHNV and CDR2 YYDKDF come from the germline V gene (reference sequence). Trimming cost V 5 bases and J 0 bases, with 8 bases left between them. The CDR3 DNA follows: TGTGCCACCAGCCCCGGATTCTCCTACAATGAGCAGTTCTTC. Amino acid sequence: CATSPGFSYNEQFF. The full variable domain, with the rest looked up from reference TRBV15 and TRBJ2-1, is DAMVIQNPRYQVTQFGKPVTLSCSQTLNHNVMYWYQQKSSQAPKLLFHYYDKDFNNEADTPDNFQSRRPNTSFCFLDIRSPGLGDTAMYLCATSPGFSYNEQFFGPGTRLTVL.

The chain links TRBV27 to TRBJ2-5; maybe TRBD2 (5 bases). CDR3 length equals 12 residues. Germline V gene data show CDR1 as MNHEY and CDR2 as SMNVEV (reference sequence). Trimming took off 2 bases at V and 10 bases at J, with 11 bases between the two ends. The CDR3 spells CASSLGPGDQYF. The DNA of the CDR3 is TGTGCCAGCAGTTTAGGCCCCGGGGACCAGTACTTC.

There are many counts of this clonotype. The CDR3 protein is CASSQKPPGPFSYEQYV. CDR3 DNA: TGTGCCAGCAGCCAGAAGCCTCCAGGGCCTTTCTCCTACGAGCAGTACGTC. The V call is TRBV7-8, the J call TRBJ2-7, with D possibly matching TRBD1 (5 bases). The CDR3 spans 17 residues. Germline V CDR1 and CDR2: SGHVS, FQNEAQ. Trimming removed 5 bases at V and 0 bases at J, with 20 bases between.

In this sample, this clonotype turned up many times. The chain carries TRBV12-3 or TRBV12-4 and TRBJ2-7; D may be TRBD2 (5 bases). V gave up 4 bases and J gave up 2 bases, with 15 bases separating them. There are 15 residues in the CDR3. The CDR3 nucleotides read TGTGCCAGCAGTTCCGCTTGGGGAGTCACCTACGAGCAGTACTTC. It is translated as CASSSAWGVTYEQYF.

V and J are TRBV5-6 and TRBJ2-7; the D is unclear. Between the trimmed V and J ends, which lost 0 bases and 5 bases, there was a span of 6 bases. The V gene's germline CDR1 is SGHDT and CDR2 YYEEEE. This CDR3 is 12 amino acids long. The CDR3 loop reads CASSLGPNEQYF. CDR3 DNA sequence: TGTGCCAGCAGCTTGGGCCCGAACGAGCAGTACTTC. The whole variable domain, remainder taken from reference TRBV5-6 and TRBJ2-7, is DAGVTQSPTHLIKTRGQQVTLRCSPKSGHDTVSWYQQALGQGPQFIFQYYEEEERQRGNFPDRFSGHQFPNYSSELNVNALLLGDSALYLCASSLGPNEQYFGPGTRLTVT.

The CDR3 region is CASNRGSNTEAFF. As DNA, the CDR3 is TGTGCCAGTAACAGGGGCTCGAACACTGAAGCTTTCTTT. The chain links TRBV19 to TRBJ1-1; 7 bases map to TRBD1. This CDR3 has 13 residues. V shed 7 bases, J shed 1 base, and the junction held 3 bases outside the gene matches. Looked up from germline, CDR1 is LNHDA and CDR2 is SQIVND (reference sequence).

This clonotype was counted only a few times. V is TRBV2 and J is TRBJ1-1; D is uncertain. Germline V gene lookup returns CDR1 SNHLY and CDR2 FYNNEI. The CDR3 runs 15 residues. Trimming stripped 4 bases from V and 2 bases from J, with 14 bases between. The DNA of the CDR3 is TGTGCCAGCAGTGGATGGCAGAGATATAACACTGAAGCTTTCTTT. Protein: CASSGWQRYNTEAFF.

In this sample, this clonotype turned up many times. The genes are TRBV7-6 and TRBJ1-5; a weak D match, TRBD1 (5 bases). This CDR3 comprises 15 residues. V was pared by 5 bases and J by 4 bases, with 15 bases between. Looked up from germline, CDR1 is SGHVS and CDR2 is FNYEAQ. CDR3 nucleotide sequence: TGTGCCAGCAGCCTTACAGGCGGGGTTAATCAGCCCCAGCATTTT. It yields the protein CASSLTGGVNQPQHF.

Details on this clonotype: Compared with germline, one end of the junction differs, possibly owing to a read error. The J gene is TRBJ1-1, the V gene TRBV27, with D hard to call. The CDR3 is 14 amino acids. The germline CDR1 and CDR2 sequences are MNHEY and SMNVEV (reference sequence). Written as DNA, the CDR3 is TGTGCCGGCAGTTTACATCCCACGAACACTGAAGCTTTCTTT. As protein: CAGSLHPTNTEAFF.

The chain is built from TRBV28 and TRBJ2-5; D gene uncertain. V lost 6 bases to trimming and J lost 0 bases, with 17 bases between them. The CDR3 is 16 amino acids. In germline, CDR1 is MDHEN, CDR2 SYDVKM. The CDR3 coding sequence is TGTGCCAGCAGCTCCCCCCCTCGGCAGTACCAAGAGACCCAGTACTTC. It codes for CASSSPPRQYQETQYF.

This clonotype came up many times. The chain couples TRBV11-2 to TRBJ2-5, with D possibly called TRBD1 or TRBD2 (5 bases each). Trimming took 1 base from V and 5 from J, leaving 20 bases between them. Germline-derived CDR1 and CDR2 are SGHAT and FQNNGV. There are 17 residues in the CDR3. This CDR3 reads CASSLGSSVPGLETQYF. CDR3 DNA: TGTGCCAGCAGCTTAGGTTCGAGCGTTCCGGGGCTTGAGACCCAGTACTTC.

This clonotype was counted at least ten times. This chain joins TRBV28 and TRBJ1-2; D gene ambiguous. The V gene's germline CDR1 is MDHEN and CDR2 SYDVKM. V was clipped by 4 bases and J by 0 bases, with 9 bases between them. The CDR3 runs 14 residues. The CDR3 DNA reads TGTGCCAGCAGTTGGCCGGGAGCTAACTATGGCTACACCTTC. This sequence encodes CASSWPGANYGYTF.

This clonotype occurred many times. This chain connects TRBV7-3 to TRBJ2-2; maybe TRBD1 (6 bases). The germline gives CDR1 SGHTA, CDR2 FQGTGA. V was trimmed by 5 bases and J by 0 bases, leaving 10 bases between them. CDR3 length: 15 residues. CDR3 bases: TGTGCCAGCAGCATCGGGACAACGAACACCGGGGAGCTGTTTTTT. Residues: CASSIGTTNTGELFF.

J is TRBJ2-3 and V is TRBV4-2, with D perhaps matching TRBD2 (5 bases). V was clipped by 0 bases and J by 5 bases, with 18 bases between them. There are 17 residues in the CDR3. CDR1 LGHNA and CDR2 YNFKEQ come from the germline V gene. CDR3 residues: CASSQDGSLFLGDTQYF. CDR3 coding DNA: TGTGCCAGCAGCCAAGATGGGAGCCTTTTCCTGGGAGATACGCAGTATTTT.